These T cell receptor beta chains were read from a single sample in a study of blood T cell repertoires in COVID-19. Generated by immunoSEQ multiplex PCR, the TCRdb table keeps only in-frame clones and is missing some. In the table there are 50,000 to 70,000 clones, 90% of which are singletons. Sequences were obtained from peripheral blood. These receptors were collected from a woman older than 75 with active COVID-19. Each CDR3 is given with its conserved first and last residue. A D gene is named only where the DNA matches it firmly. Only some rows state a clone size, as once, few, many or a class for expanded clones.

v_gene	abundance	j_gene	d_gene	CDR3aa	CDR3nt
TRBV11-2	.	TRBJ2-5	.	CASSLGPDQETQYF	TGTGCCAGCAGCTTAGGGCCAGACCAAGAGACCCAGTACTTC
TRBV15	.	TRBJ1-4	.	CATSPSPGGEKLFF	TGTGCCACCAGCCCAAGCCCAGGAGGTGAAAAACTGTTTTTT
TRBV6-1	few	TRBJ1-3	.	CASSEAHGGSSGNTIYF	TGTGCCAGCAGTGAAGCTCACGGGGGATCCTCTGGAAACACCATATATTTT
TRBV3-1/TRBV3-2	.	TRBJ1-4	.	CASSHRATNEKLFF	TGTGCCAGCAGCCATAGAGCAACTAATGAAAAACTGTTTTTT
TRBV11-2	.	TRBJ2-3	TRBD1	CASSRKGQGNTDTQYF	TGTGCCAGCAGCCGAAAGGGACAGGGCAACACAGATACGCAGTATTTT
TRBV6-1	.	TRBJ2-2	.	CASSEFRGGELFF	TGTGCCAGCAGTGAATTTCGGGGGGGGGAGCTGTTTTTT
TRBV5-1	.	TRBJ2-2	TRBD1	CASSLAGQEGTGELFF	TGCGCCAGCAGCTTGGCGGGACAGGAGGGAACCGGGGAGCTGTTTTTT
TRBV6-5	.	TRBJ1-1	.	CASSTQTGLNTEAFF	TGTGCCAGCAGTACGCAGACAGGACTGAACACTGAAGCTTTCTTT
TRBV7-2	.	TRBJ2-2	.	CASSFRGYTGELFF	TGTGCCAGCAGCTTCAGGGGATACACCGGGGAGCTGTTTTTT
TRBV28	.	TRBJ2-1	TRBD2	CASPSGTSGRRNSNEQFF	TGTGCCAGCCCAAGCGGGACTAGCGGGAGGCGAAACTCCAATGAGCAGTTCTTC
TRBV5-6	.	TRBJ2-2	TRBD2	CASSLLSSGGLGTGELFF	TGTGCCAGCAGCTTGCTATCTAGCGGGGGCCTGGGCACCGGGGAGCTGTTTTTT
TRBV30	few	TRBJ1-1	.	CAWSVVDYTEAFF	TGTGCCTGGAGTGTGGTGGACTACACTGAAGCTTTCTTT
TRBV29-1	.	TRBJ1-1	.	CSVVAQNTEAFF	TGCAGCGTTGTCGCGCAGAACACTGAAGCTTTCTTT
TRBV6-5	few	TRBJ1-2	.	CASSYSSGLDYGYTF	TGTGCCAGCAGTTATTCATCAGGGCTGGATTATGGCTACACCTTC
TRBV27	.	TRBJ2-1	.	CASRGASGGGPRYNEQFF	TGTGCCAGCAGGGGGGCGAGTGGCGGGGGACCTAGGTACAATGAGCAGTTCTTC
TRBV5-6	once	TRBJ2-7	.	CASSLAGTGRAYEQYF	TGTGCCAGCAGCTTGGCCGGAACAGGACGAGCCTACGAGCAGTACTTC
TRBV15	.	TRBJ2-2	.	CATSSTRGSGELFF	TGTGCCACCAGCAGCACCCGAGGGTCCGGAGAGCTGTTTTTT
TRBV4-2	.	TRBJ2-1	TRBD2	CAVGRDRDGEQFF	TGTGCCGTAGGGAGGGACCGCGACGGTGAGCAGTTCTTC
TRBV5-4	few	TRBJ2-3	.	CASRPNRDNRGDTQYF	TGTGCCAGCAGGCCGAACCGGGACAACCGGGGAGATACGCAGTATTTT
TRBV7-2	few	TRBJ1-4	.	CASSSGNGHEKLFF	TGTGCCAGCAGCTCAGGGAACGGACATGAAAAACTGTTTTTT
TRBV5-1	.	TRBJ2-7	TRBD2	CASSPGLANRYEQYF	TGCGCCAGCAGCCCGGGACTAGCCAACCGCTACGAGCAGTACTTC
TRBV18	.	TRBJ1-1	TRBD1	CASSQSGTVNTEAFF	TGTGCCAGCTCACAATCCGGGACAGTGAACACTGAAGCTTTCTTT
TRBV30	.	TRBJ1-2	.	CAWSNAGRGDGYTF	TGTGCCTGGAGCAACGCGGGCAGAGGAGATGGCTACACCTTC
TRBV30	.	TRBJ2-1	TRBD1	CAWSVPYRDLGTGDESEQFF	TGTGCCTGGAGTGTTCCCTATCGAGACCTGGGGACAGGGGACGAGAGTGAGCAGTTCTTC
TRBV5-6	.	TRBJ1-6	TRBD1	CASRAGTGGFNSPLHF	TGTGCCAGCAGGGCCGGGACAGGGGGCTTCAATTCACCCCTCCACTTT
TRBV5-6	.	TRBJ1-6	.	CASSLEIGGGNSPLHF	TGTGCCAGCAGCTTGGAGATAGGGGGGGGAAATTCACCCCTCCACTTT
TRBV10-3	.	TRBJ2-5	.	CAISESGSRETQYF	TGTGCCATCAGTGAGTCCGGGTCGCGGGAGACCCAGTACTTC
TRBV28	.	TRBJ1-1	.	CASSPPDSEAFF	TGTGCCAGCAGTCCCCCGGACTCCGAAGCTTTCTTT
TRBV18	.	TRBJ2-7	TRBD2	CASSHGTTYEQYF	TGTGCCAGCTCACACGGGACTACCTACGAGCAGTACTTC
TRBV9	.	TRBJ1-6	.	CASSPSVVLDNSPLHF	TGTGCCAGCAGCCCGTCCGTCGTTTTAGATAATTCACCCCTCCACTTT
TRBV12-3/TRBV12-4	.	TRBJ1-2	.	CASSLQGNGYTF	TGTGCCAGCAGTTTACAGGGAAACGGCTACACCTTC
TRBV7-9	once	TRBJ2-1	.	CASSLALGEGNEQFF	TGTGCCAGCAGCTTAGCTTTGGGAGAAGGGAATGAGCAGTTCTTC
TRBV11-2	.	TRBJ2-1	TRBD2	CASRLSGASGEQFF	TGTGCCAGCAGACTCAGCGGGGCGAGTGGCGAGCAGTTCTTC
TRBV4-2	.	TRBJ1-2	TRBD1	CASSQDPQGASGYTF	TGTGCCAGCAGCCAAGATCCCCAGGGGGCTAGTGGCTACACCTTC
TRBV24-1	.	TRBJ2-5	TRBD1	CATSDRGTGPGETQYF	TGTGCCACCAGTGACCGAGGGACAGGGCCGGGAGAGACCCAGTACTTC
TRBV6-6	.	TRBJ1-2	.	CASSFGGTPTF	TGTGCCAGCAGTTTCGGGGGGACACCCACCTTC